This T cell receptor beta chain stems from a study of T cell changes during pregnancy in multiple sclerosis. Only in-frame clones appear in the TCRdb table, and some are missing; sequencing was by immunoSEQ multiplex PCR. The sample lists approximately 97,000 clones; 90% to 95% were seen once. The TCR was taken from a female donor in good health, enrolled as a control in a pregnancy study. The specimen comprised peripheral blood, sampled after pregnancy.

The CDR3 here is CAWRGLAGYNEQFF. DNA for the CDR3: TGTGCCTGGAGGGGACTAGCGGGTTACAATGAGCAGTTCTTC. The rearrangement links TRBV30 to TRBJ2-1, with 12 bases aligning to TRBD2. The J segment lost 4 bases and the V segment lost 3 bases, leaving 1 base of the junction unmatched. The CDR3 is 14 residues long. Germline V CDR1 and CDR2: GTSNPN, SVGIG (reference sequence).